This T cell receptor (beta chain) was sequenced in a study of T cell responses to AZD1222 COVID-19 vaccine. TCRdb keeps only in-frame clones here, not all; method: immunoSEQ multiplex PCR. The sample lists about 140,000 clones; over 85% were seen once. The CDR3 length is 16 residues. The germline V gene has CDR1 MNHEY and CDR2 SVGEGT. V was pared by 0 bases and J by 1 base, with 11 bases between. This receptor was identified in an adult in good health. Specimen: peripheral blood, collected on day 0 of MenACWY control vaccination. The V and J genes are TRBV6-2 or TRBV6-3 and TRBJ2-3, with D perhaps TRBD1 (5 bases). The DNA of the CDR3 is TGTGCCAGCAGTTACTCGAAAGGGGATGGCACAGATACGCAGTATTTT. Encoded protein: CASSYSKGDGTDTQYF.